The 17 T cell receptor beta chains reported below all come from one sample, sequenced in a study of vaccination effects on CD4 cells after COVID-19. Here immunoSEQ multiplex PCR was the method, and the copy in TCRdb shows in-frame clones only, minus some. This sample yields 50,000 or so clones, of which roughly 80% are seen a single time; around 2.4% belongs to the top ten. Antigens for these TCRs are unknown. Expansion with viral peptide pools was applied to antigen-specific CD4+ T cells by the ViraFEST assay prior to sequencing. The authors isolated CD4+ T cells after more than eight days of culture. Specimen: CD4+ T cells from PBMCs cultured with HCoV-229E spike peptides, collected before COVID-19 vaccination. These receptors were collected from a human donor who received a COVID-19 vaccine.

The rearrangement joins TRBV7-8 to TRBJ2-7, with TRBD2 identical over 8 bases. This CDR3 is built from 15 residues. Unmatched junction bases numbered 6, after V lost 4 bases and J lost 1 base. CDR1 is SGHVS, CDR2 FQNEAQ, per germline. CDR3 DNA: TGTGCCAGCAGCTCGGGGGGCGGGGGGTCCTACGAGCAGTACGTC. Translating gives CASSSGGGGSYEQYV.

The chain recombines TRBV7-9 with TRBJ2-3; a possible D gene is TRBD1 (6 bases). Between the trimmed V and J ends, which lost 5 bases and 2 bases, there was a span of 11 bases. Germline CDR1 and CDR2: SEHNR and FQNEAQ (reference sequence). The CDR3 is 14 residues long. The CDR3: CASSGWGPTDTQYF. The CDR3 bases are TGTGCCAGCAGCGGATGGGGGCCCACAGATACGCAGTATTTT.

V gene TRBV5-1 combines with J gene TRBJ2-3; TRBD1 matches at 7 bases. The germline CDR1 and CDR2 sequences are SGHRS and YFSETQ. The V segment lost 3 bases and the J segment 1 base; nucleotides outside the gene matches: 5. CDR3 length: 15 residues. For the CDR3, the DNA is TGCGCCAGCAGCTCACAGGGGATGGGCACAGATACGCAGTATTTT. Translated: CASSSQGMGTDTQYF.

This clone turned up a few times. CDR3 in DNA: TGTGCCAGCCGCTGGAACAACGGCAATCAGCCCCAGCATTTT. Its protein is CASRWNNGNQPQHF. The rearrangement links TRBV2 to TRBJ1-5; D gene uncertain. Germline CDR1 is SNHLY and CDR2 is FYNNEI. Between the trimmed V and J ends, which lost 8 bases and 2 bases, there was a span of 13 bases. The CDR3 is 14 amino acids.

V usage is TRBV12-3 or TRBV12-4 and J usage is TRBJ1-2; no reliable D call. CDR3 length equals 13 residues. Trimming took off 3 bases at V and 5 bases at J, with 10 bases between the two ends. This chain's CDR3 is CASSFVEGYGYTF. The CDR3, as DNA: TGTGCCAGCAGTTTTGTGGAGGGTTATGGCTACACCTTC.

The chain carries TRBV6-6 and TRBJ2-2, with unresolved D. This CDR3 is 12 amino acids long. Germline V CDR1 and CDR2: MNHNY, SVGAGI (reference sequence). Trimming took off 4 bases at V and 6 bases at J, with 6 bases between the two ends. CDR3 amino acids: CASSFNPGELFF. The CDR3 DNA reads TGTGCCAGCAGTTTCAATCCCGGGGAGCTGTTTTTT.

V gene TRBV28 combines with J gene TRBJ2-1; 7 nucleotides agree with TRBD1. V dropped 5 bases and J dropped 1; count of bases not matched to a gene: 11. Germline V CDR1 and CDR2: MDHEN, SYDVKM. This CDR3 contains 17 residues. CDR3 in DNA: TGTGCCAGCAGTCTTGGAAAAACAGGGGTGTCCTACAATGAGCAGTTCTTC. Its protein product is CASSLGKTGVSYNEQFF.

This chain joins TRBV7-8 and TRBJ2-7; D may be TRBD1 or TRBD2 (5 bases each). CDR1 SGHVS and CDR2 FQNEAQ come from the germline V gene. V was shortened by 3 bases and J by 3 bases, with 12 bases between the two germline ends. This CDR3 is built from 14 residues. Here the CDR3 reads CASSLAGAHYEQYV. The CDR3 DNA reads TGTGCCAGCAGCTTGGCCGGGGCACACTACGAGCAGTACGTC.

This sequence joins TRBV6-5 and TRBJ2-3, with a possible D match to TRBD2 (6 bases). CDR3 length: 14 amino acids. Germline V gives CDR1 MNHEY, CDR2 SVGAGI. With 7 bases removed from V and 2 bases from J, the gap between germline ends came to 13 bases. The CDR3: CASKPPRDTDTQYF. CDR3 sequence (DNA): TGTGCCAGCAAACCTCCGCGGGACACAGATACGCAGTATTTT.

This chain connects TRBV18 to TRBJ1-2; 10 nucleotides line up with TRBD1. Germline trimming cut 3 bases from V and 7 bases from J; bases unmatched to any gene: 8. The CDR3 consists of 15 residues. Germline CDR1 reads KGHSH; CDR2 reads LQKENI. The CDR3: CASSPPGQGLLGYTF. CDR3 nucleotide sequence: TGTGCCAGCTCACCTCCGGGACAGGGGCTCCTTGGCTACACCTTC.

This chain uses TRBV12-1 with TRBJ2-5; TRBD1, the table's D call, was not compared with the DNA. TRBV12-1 is termed a pseudogene. This CDR3 is 17 amino acids long. CDR3 sequence (DNA): TGTGCCAGCATAAACCCCGAGGGGCGGACAGGGGCGGAGACCCAGTACTTC. This gives the protein CASINPEGRTGAETQYF.

The chain carries TRBV6-5 and TRBJ1-3; D is undetermined. The V gene's germline CDR1 is MNHEY and CDR2 SVGAGI. Between the trimmed V and J ends, which lost 7 bases and 10 bases, there was a span of 11 bases. This CDR3 spans 11 amino acids. The CDR3 DNA reads as TGTGCCAGCACTTGGGGAAGAACCATATATTTT. Its protein product is CASTWGRTIYF.

The chain is built from TRBV18 and TRBJ2-5; TRBD1 agrees at 7 bases. The CDR3 is 14 residues long. The trim removed 6 bases at V and 5 bases at J, leaving 9 bases unmatched. From germline, CDR1 is KGHSH and CDR2 LQKENI. CDR3 loop: CASSPDRVRETQYF. CDR3 in DNA: TGTGCCAGCTCCCCCGACAGGGTCCGGGAGACCCAGTACTTC.

This chain links TRBV20-1 with TRBJ2-1, with D perhaps TRBD1 or TRBD2 (5 bases each). The V and J ends lost 6 bases and 8 bases respectively, with 11 bases between them. Germline V gene data show CDR1 as DFQATT and CDR2 as SNEGSKA (reference sequence). The CDR3 extends over 11 amino acids. The CDR3 DNA sequence: TGCAGTGCCAAGAGGGGTTATGAGCAGTTCTTC. Protein product: CSAKRGYEQFF.

This clone was detected a few times. The chain recombines TRBV29-1 with TRBJ1-2, with a tentative D call TRBD1 (5 bases). V was trimmed by 4 bases and J by 4 bases, leaving 7 bases between them. Germline CDR1 is SQVTM and CDR2 is ANQGSEA. The CDR3 is 11 amino acids. The CDR3 region has the DNA TGCAGCGTTGGGGGGGTCTATGGCTACACCTTC. Translation: CSVGGVYGYTF. Using reference TRBV29-1 and TRBJ1-2 for the parts outside the CDR3, the full variable domain is SAVISQKPSRDICQRGTSLTIQCQVDSQVTMMFWYRQQPGQSLTLIATANQGSEATYESGFVIDKFPISRPNLTFSTLTVSNMSPEDSSIYLCSVGGVYGYTFGSGTRLTVV.

The chain links TRBV5-5 to TRBJ2-7, with a weak D call TRBD2 (5 bases). Germline-derived CDR1 and CDR2 are SGHKS and YYEKEE (reference sequence). The CDR3 extends over 15 amino acids. Trimming cost V 0 bases and J 0 bases, with 10 bases left between them. The CDR3 spells CASSLGPGSSYEQYV. DNA for the CDR3: TGTGCCAGCAGCTTGGGTCCTGGGAGCTCCTACGAGCAGTACGTC.

This CDR3 is CASSGSPWETQYF. The CDR3 region has the DNA TGCGCCAGCAGTGGGAGCCCGTGGGAGACCCAGTACTTC. The rearrangement joins TRBV10-2 to TRBJ2-5; D gene uncertain. The V gene's germline CDR1 is WSHSY and CDR2 SAAADI. V shed 4 bases and J shed 5 bases, with 11 bases lying between them. The CDR3 consists of 13 residues.